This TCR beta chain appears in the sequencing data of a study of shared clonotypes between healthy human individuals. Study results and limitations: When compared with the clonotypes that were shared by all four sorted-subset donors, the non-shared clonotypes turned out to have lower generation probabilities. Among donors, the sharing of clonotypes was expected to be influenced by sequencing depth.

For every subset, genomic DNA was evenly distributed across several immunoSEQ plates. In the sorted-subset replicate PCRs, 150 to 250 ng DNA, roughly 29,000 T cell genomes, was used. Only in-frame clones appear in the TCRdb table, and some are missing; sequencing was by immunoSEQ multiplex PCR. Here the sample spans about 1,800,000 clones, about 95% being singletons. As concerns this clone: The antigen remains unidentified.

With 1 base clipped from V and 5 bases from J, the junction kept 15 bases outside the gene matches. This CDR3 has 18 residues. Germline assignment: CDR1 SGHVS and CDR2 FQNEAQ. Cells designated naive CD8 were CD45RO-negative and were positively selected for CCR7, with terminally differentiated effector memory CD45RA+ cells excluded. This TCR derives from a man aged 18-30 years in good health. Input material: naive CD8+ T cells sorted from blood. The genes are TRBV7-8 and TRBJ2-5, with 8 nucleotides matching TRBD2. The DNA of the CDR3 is TGTGCCAGCAGCTTAGGGGGGGTCCCAGCGGGAGTTGGGGAGACCCAGTACTTC. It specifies CASSLGGVPAGVGETQYF.